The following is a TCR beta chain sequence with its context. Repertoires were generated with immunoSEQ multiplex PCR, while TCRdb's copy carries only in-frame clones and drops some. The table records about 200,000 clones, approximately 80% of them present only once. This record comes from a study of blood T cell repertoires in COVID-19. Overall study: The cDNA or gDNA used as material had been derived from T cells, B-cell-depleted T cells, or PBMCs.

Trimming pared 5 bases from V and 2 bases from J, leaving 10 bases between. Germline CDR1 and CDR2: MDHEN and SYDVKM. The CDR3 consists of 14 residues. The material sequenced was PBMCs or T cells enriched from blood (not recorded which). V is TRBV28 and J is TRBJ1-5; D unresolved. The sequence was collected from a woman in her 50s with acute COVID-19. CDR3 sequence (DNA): TGTGCCAGCAGTGCGAGGTTCGGCAATCAGCCCCAGCATTTT. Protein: CASSARFGNQPQHF.